These T cell receptor beta chains were read from a single sample in a study of blood T cell repertoires in COVID-19. Here immunoSEQ multiplex PCR was the method, and the copy in TCRdb shows in-frame clones only, minus some. This table has about 250,000 clones, more than 75% appearing once. Sequences were obtained from peripheral blood. The receptors derive from a woman aged 40 to 50 who had recovered from COVID-19. Both conserved end residues are part of each CDR3. A D gene is named only where the DNA matches it firmly. Clone size, where shown, is once, few, many, or a class for clones that have expanded.

D gene: TRBD1; clone size: .; V gene: TRBV18; J gene: TRBJ1-1; CDR3 protein: CASSPRQGGMGTEAFF; CDR3 DNA: TGTGCCAGCTCACCGCGACAGGGGGGAATGGGCACTGAAGCTTTCTTT
D gene: .; clone size: .; V gene: TRBV7-2; J gene: TRBJ1-1; CDR3 protein: CASSLSWHSSEDTEAFF; CDR3 DNA: TGTGCCAGCAGCTTAAGCTGGCACTCCTCCGAGGACACTGAAGCTTTCTTT
D gene: TRBD2; clone size: .; V gene: TRBV5-8; J gene: TRBJ2-5; CDR3 protein: CASSLGLAGVGETQYF; CDR3 DNA: TGTGCCAGCAGCTTGGGGCTAGCGGGAGTGGGGGAGACCCAGTACTTC
D gene: .; clone size: .; V gene: TRBV2; J gene: TRBJ1-3; CDR3 protein: CASSRGSGNTIYF; CDR3 DNA: TGTGCCAGCAGCCGGGGGTCTGGAAACACCATATATTTT
D gene: TRBD1; clone size: .; V gene: TRBV5-1; J gene: TRBJ1-1; CDR3 protein: CASSLGGQGTEAFF; CDR3 DNA: TGCGCCAGCAGCTTGGGGGGACAGGGCACTGAAGCTTTCTTT
D gene: .; clone size: .; V gene: TRBV6-5; J gene: TRBJ1-6; CDR3 protein: CASSLVGGDNSPLHF; CDR3 DNA: TGTGCCAGCAGCCTCGTGGGGGGAGATAATTCACCCCTCCACTTT
D gene: .; clone size: .; V gene: TRBV3-1/TRBV3-2; J gene: TRBJ2-7; CDR3 protein: CASSQQALVVYEQYF; CDR3 DNA: TGTGCCAGCAGCCAACAGGCCTTGGTGGTTTACGAGCAGTACTTC
D gene: .; clone size: .; V gene: TRBV19; J gene: TRBJ2-5; CDR3 protein: CASRPGLTAPETQYF; CDR3 DNA: TGTGCCAGTAGGCCGGGACTGACGGCCCCAGAGACCCAGTACTTC
D gene: TRBD1; clone size: few; V gene: TRBV7-2; J gene: TRBJ1-1; CDR3 protein: CASSPGQGPGQEAFF; CDR3 DNA: TGTGCCAGCAGCCCAGGACAGGGTCCGGGCCAGGAAGCTTTCTTT
D gene: .; clone size: .; V gene: TRBV6-1; J gene: TRBJ1-4; CDR3 protein: CASSEDVTDWKLFF; CDR3 DNA: TGTGCCAGCAGTGAAGACGTGACAGATTGGAAACTGTTTTTT
D gene: TRBD1; clone size: .; V gene: TRBV24-1; J gene: TRBJ2-1; CDR3 protein: CATSDTGTGGPRYNEQFF; CDR3 DNA: TGTGCCACCAGTGATACAGGGACAGGGGGCCCCAGGTACAATGAGCAGTTCTTC
D gene: .; clone size: .; V gene: TRBV30; J gene: TRBJ2-1; CDR3 protein: CAWSLGGASSYNEQFF; CDR3 DNA: TGTGCCTGGAGTCTTGGCGGGGCAAGCTCCTACAATGAGCAGTTCTTC
D gene: .; clone size: .; V gene: TRBV6-6; J gene: TRBJ1-2; CDR3 protein: CASSYDDLRDGYTF; CDR3 DNA: TGTGCCAGCAGTTACGATGACCTCCGGGATGGCTACACCTTC
D gene: .; clone size: .; V gene: TRBV25-1; J gene: TRBJ1-4; CDR3 protein: CASSDLGGANEKLFF; CDR3 DNA: TGTGCCAGCAGTGATTTGGGGGGAGCGAATGAAAAACTGTTTTTT
D gene: TRBD2; clone size: .; V gene: TRBV7-3; J gene: TRBJ2-1; CDR3 protein: CASSPFSGRAGNEQFF; CDR3 DNA: TGTGCCAGCAGCCCCTTTAGCGGGAGGGCGGGCAATGAGCAGTTCTTC
D gene: .; clone size: .; V gene: TRBV29-1; J gene: TRBJ1-2; CDR3 protein: CSVDGEGGPYGYTF; CDR3 DNA: TGCAGCGTTGATGGGGAAGGCGGGCCGTATGGCTACACCTTC
D gene: .; clone size: .; V gene: TRBV7-7; J gene: TRBJ2-7; CDR3 protein: CASSQRLGGVGFYEQYF; CDR3 DNA: TGTGCTAGCAGCCAACGGCTGGGGGGAGTGGGGTTTTACGAGCAGTACTTC
D gene: .; clone size: .; V gene: TRBV25-1; J gene: TRBJ1-6; CDR3 protein: CASSEPRGPLHF; CDR3 DNA: TGTGCCAGCAGTGAACCCAGGGGTCCCCTCCACTTT
D gene: TRBD1; clone size: once; V gene: TRBV5-6; J gene: TRBJ2-7; CDR3 protein: CASSPGQGWYEQYF; CDR3 DNA: TGTGCCAGCAGCCCTGGACAGGGTTGGTACGAGCAGTACTTC
D gene: .; clone size: .; V gene: TRBV3-1/TRBV3-2; J gene: TRBJ1-1; CDR3 protein: CASSQATENTEAFF; CDR3 DNA: TGTGCCAGCAGCCAAGCGACAGAGAACACTGAAGCTTTCTTT